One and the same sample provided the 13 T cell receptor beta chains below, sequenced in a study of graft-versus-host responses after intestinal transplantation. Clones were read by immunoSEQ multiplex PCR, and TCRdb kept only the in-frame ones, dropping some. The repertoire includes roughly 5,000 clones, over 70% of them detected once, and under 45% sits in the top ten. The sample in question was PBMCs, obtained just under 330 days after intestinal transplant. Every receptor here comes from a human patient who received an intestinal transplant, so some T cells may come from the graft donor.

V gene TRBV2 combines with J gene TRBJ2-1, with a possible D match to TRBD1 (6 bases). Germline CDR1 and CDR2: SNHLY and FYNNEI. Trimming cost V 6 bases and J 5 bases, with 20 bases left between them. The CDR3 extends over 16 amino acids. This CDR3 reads CASSPRGPYLNNEQFF. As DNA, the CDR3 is TGTGCCAGCAGCCCCAGGGGACCCTATCTAAACAATGAGCAGTTCTTC.

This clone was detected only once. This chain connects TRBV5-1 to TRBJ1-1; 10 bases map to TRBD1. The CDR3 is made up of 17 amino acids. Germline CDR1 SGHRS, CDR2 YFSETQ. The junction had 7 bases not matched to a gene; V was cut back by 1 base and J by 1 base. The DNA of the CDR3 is TGCGCCAGCAGCTTGTTCGGGACAGGGGAGGCGAACACTGAAGCTTTCTTT. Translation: CASSLFGTGEANTEAFF.

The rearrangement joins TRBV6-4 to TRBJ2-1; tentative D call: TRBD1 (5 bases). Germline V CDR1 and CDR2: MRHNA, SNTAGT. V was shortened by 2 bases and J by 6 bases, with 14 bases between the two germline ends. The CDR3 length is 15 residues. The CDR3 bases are TGTGCCAGCAGTGACGGCCTTGCTGGGGCCAATGAGCAGTTCTTC. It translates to CASSDGLAGANEQFF.

CDR3 coding DNA: TGTGCCAGCAGTGAAGAAGGGGCAGGGCATCAGCCCCAGCATTTT. This translates into CASSEEGAGHQPQHF. V gene TRBV6-1 combines with J gene TRBJ1-5; D perhaps matches TRBD1 (5 bases). The V end was cut by 1 base, the J end by 5 bases, with 12 bases between. Germline CDR1 reads MNHNS; CDR2 reads SASEGT. The CDR3 is made up of 15 amino acids.

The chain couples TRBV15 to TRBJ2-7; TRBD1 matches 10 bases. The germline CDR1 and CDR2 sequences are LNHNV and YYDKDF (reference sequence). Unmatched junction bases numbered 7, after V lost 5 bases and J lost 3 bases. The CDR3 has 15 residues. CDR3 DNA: TGTGCCACCAGCCCTGCCGGGACAGGGGACTACGAGCAGTACTTC. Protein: CATSPAGTGDYEQYF.

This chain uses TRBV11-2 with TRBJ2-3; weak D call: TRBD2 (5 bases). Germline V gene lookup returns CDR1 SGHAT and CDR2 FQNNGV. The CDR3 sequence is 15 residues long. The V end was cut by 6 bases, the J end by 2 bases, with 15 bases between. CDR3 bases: TGTGCCAGCAGTTTGCTGACTACTTACACAGATACGCAGTATTTT. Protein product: CASSLLTTYTDTQYF. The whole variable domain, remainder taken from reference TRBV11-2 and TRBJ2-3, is EAGVAQSPRYKIIEKRQSVAFWCNPISGHATLYWYQQILGQGPKLLIQFQNNGVVDDSQLPKDRFSAERLKGVDSTLKIQPAKLEDSAVYLCASSLLTTYTDTQYFGPGTRLTVL.

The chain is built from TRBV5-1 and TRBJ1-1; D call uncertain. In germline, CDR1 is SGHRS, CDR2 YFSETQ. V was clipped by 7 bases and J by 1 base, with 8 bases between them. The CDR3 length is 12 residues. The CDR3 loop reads CASPLRNTEAFF. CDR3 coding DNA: TGCGCCAGCCCATTACGGAACACTGAAGCTTTCTTT.

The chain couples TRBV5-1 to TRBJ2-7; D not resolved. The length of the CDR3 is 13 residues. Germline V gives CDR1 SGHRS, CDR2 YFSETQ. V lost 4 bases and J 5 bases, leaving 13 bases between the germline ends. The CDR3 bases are TGCGCCAGCAGCCGTGGCAGGCTGCACGAGCAGTACTTC. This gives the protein CASSRGRLHEQYF.

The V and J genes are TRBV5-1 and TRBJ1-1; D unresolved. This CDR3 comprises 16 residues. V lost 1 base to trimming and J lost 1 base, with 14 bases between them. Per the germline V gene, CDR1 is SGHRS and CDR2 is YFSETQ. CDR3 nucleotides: TGCGCCAGCAGCTTGCGGGGTTCTCCGGAGAACACTGAAGCTTTCTTT. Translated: CASSLRGSPENTEAFF.

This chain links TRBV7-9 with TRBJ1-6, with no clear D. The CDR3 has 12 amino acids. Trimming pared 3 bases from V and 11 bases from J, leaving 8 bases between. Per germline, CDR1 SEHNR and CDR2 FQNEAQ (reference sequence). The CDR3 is CASSFPGTPLHF. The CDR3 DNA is TGTGCCAGCAGCTTTCCTGGAACACCCCTCCACTTT.

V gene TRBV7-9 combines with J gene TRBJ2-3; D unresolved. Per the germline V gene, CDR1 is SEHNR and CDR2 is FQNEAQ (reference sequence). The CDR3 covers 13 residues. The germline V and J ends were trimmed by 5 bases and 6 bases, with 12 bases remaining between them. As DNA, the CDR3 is TGTGCCAGCAGCCTGGGTAGCTTCGATACGCAGTATTTT. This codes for CASSLGSFDTQYF.

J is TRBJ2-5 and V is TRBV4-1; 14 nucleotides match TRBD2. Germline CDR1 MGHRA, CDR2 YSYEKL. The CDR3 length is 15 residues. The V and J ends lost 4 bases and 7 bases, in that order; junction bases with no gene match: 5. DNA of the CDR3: TGCGCCAGCAGCCGAGGGACTAGCGGGGGAGGGACCCAGTACTTC. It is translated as CASSRGTSGGGTQYF.

The CDR3 DNA follows: TGCGCCAGCAGTACTGGGGGGTTAGCCAAAAACATTCAGTACTTC. This codes for CASSTGGLAKNIQYF. This rearrangement joins TRBV10-1 to TRBJ2-4; D is possibly TRBD2 (6 bases). Germline loops: CDR1 WNHNN, CDR2 SYGVQD (reference sequence). With 5 bases removed from V and 0 bases from J, the gap between germline ends came to 11 bases. The CDR3 totals 15 residues.